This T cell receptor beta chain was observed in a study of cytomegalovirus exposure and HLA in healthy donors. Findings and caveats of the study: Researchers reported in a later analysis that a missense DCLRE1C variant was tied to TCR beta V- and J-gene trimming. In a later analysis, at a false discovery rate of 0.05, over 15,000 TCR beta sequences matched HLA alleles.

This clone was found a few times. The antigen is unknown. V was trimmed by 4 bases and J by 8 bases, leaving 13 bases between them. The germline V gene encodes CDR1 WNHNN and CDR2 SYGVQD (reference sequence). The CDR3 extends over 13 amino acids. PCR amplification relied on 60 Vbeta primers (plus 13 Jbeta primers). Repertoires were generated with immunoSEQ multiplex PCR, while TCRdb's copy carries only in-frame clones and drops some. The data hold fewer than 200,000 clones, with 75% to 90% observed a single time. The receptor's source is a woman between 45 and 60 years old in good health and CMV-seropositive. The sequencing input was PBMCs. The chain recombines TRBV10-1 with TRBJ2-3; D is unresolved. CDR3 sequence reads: CASSGGRPGTQYF. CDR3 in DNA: TGCGCCAGCAGTGGAGGCCGGCCTGGTACGCAGTATTTT.